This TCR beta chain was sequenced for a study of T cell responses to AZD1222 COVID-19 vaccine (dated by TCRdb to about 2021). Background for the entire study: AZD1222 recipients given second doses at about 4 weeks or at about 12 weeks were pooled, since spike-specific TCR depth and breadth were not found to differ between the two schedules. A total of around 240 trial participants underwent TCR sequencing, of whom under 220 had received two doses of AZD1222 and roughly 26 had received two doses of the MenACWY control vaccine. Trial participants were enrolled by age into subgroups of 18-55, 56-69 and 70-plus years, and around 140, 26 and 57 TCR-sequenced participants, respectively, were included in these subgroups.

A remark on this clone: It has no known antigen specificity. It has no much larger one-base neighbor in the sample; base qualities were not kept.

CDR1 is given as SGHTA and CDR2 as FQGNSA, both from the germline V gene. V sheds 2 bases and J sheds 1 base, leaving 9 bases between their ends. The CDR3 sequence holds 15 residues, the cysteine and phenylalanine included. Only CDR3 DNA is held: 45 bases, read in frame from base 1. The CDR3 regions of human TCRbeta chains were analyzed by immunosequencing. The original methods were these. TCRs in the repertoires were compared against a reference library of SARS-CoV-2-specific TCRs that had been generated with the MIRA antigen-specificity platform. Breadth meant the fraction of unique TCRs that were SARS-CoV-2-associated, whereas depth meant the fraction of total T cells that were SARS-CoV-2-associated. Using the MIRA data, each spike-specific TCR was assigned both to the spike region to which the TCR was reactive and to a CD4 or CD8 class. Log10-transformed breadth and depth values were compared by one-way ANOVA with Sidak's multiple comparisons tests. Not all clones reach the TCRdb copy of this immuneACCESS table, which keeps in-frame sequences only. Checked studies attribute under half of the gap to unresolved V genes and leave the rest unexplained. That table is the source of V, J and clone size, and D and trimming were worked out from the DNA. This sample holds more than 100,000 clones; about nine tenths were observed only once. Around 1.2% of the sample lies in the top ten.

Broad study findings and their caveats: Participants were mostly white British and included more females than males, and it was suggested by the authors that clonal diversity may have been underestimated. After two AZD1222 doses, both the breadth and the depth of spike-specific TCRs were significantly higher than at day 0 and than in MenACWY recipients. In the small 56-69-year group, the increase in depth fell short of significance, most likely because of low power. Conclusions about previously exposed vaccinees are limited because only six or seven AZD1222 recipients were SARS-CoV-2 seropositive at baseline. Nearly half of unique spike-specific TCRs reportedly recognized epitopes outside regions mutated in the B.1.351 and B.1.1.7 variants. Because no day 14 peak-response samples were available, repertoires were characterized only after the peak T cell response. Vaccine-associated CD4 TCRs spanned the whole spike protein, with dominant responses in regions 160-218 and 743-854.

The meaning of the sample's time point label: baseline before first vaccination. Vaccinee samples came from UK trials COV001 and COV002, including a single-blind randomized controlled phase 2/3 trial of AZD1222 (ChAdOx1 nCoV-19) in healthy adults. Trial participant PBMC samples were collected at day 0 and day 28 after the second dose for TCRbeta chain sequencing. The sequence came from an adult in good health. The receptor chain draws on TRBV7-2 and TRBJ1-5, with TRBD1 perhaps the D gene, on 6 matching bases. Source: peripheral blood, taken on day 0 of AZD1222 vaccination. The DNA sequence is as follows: TGTGCCAGCAGCTTATCGGGGGCGAGCAATCAGCCCCAGCATTTT. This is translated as CASSLSGASNQPQHF.